These 14 T cell receptor beta chains originate from one sample sequenced in a study of OX40 agonist ivuxolimab in advanced cancers. TCRdb's table, derived via immunoSEQ multiplex PCR, lists solely in-frame clones and lacks some. This sample carries under 70,000 clones, 87% of them seen once, and the ten largest clones take around 2%. The sample here was CD4+ or CD8+ T cells sorted from blood, taken in a trial of the OX40 agonist ivuxolimab. These receptors all stem from an adult with an advanced solid tumor such as melanoma, head and neck, liver or kidney cancer.

V is TRBV18 and J is TRBJ2-6, with D possibly matching TRBD2 (6 bases). CDR1 is KGHSH, CDR2 LQKENI, per germline. CDR3 length: 19 amino acids. V lost 0 bases, J lost 3 bases, and 18 bases lay in between. CDR3 protein: CASSPPNRRANGGANVLTF. The CDR3 DNA reads TGTGCCAGCTCACCACCAAATAGGAGGGCGAATGGTGGGGCCAACGTCCTGACTTTC. Full variable domain (missing parts from reference TRBV18 and TRBJ2-6): NAGVMQNPRHLVRRRGQEARLRCSPMKGHSHVYWYRQLPEEGLKFMVYLQKENIIDESGMPKERFSAEFPKEGPSILRIQQVVRGDSAAYFCASSPPNRRANGGANVLTFGAGSRLTVL.

This chain joins TRBV29-1 and TRBJ2-7, with D tentatively TRBD1 (6 bases). Germline V CDR1 and CDR2: SQVTM, ANQGSEA. CDR3 length: 11 residues. V was shortened by 7 bases and J by 6 bases, with 13 bases between the two germline ends. In DNA, the CDR3 is TGCAGCGCGACAGGCTTTGGCGAGCAGTACTTC. The encoded protein is CSATGFGEQYF.

The V gene is TRBV7-9, the J gene TRBJ2-1, with 9 bases identical to TRBD2. Trimming cost V 3 bases and J 3 bases; bases outside gene matches: 3. The CDR3 runs to 15 residues. CDR1 is SEHNR and CDR2 is FQNEAQ in the germline V gene (reference sequence). CDR3 bases: TGTGCCAGCAGCTTCCTAGCGGGGTACTACAATGAGCAGTTCTTC. Its translation is CASSFLAGYYNEQFF. The variable domain in full, with the rest retrieved from reference TRBV7-9 and TRBJ2-1, is DTGVSQNPRHKITKRGQNVTFRCDPISEHNRLYWYRQTLGQGPEFLTYFQNEAQLEKSRLLSDRFSAERPKGSFSTLEIQRTEQGDSAMYLCASSFLAGYYNEQFFGPGTRLTVL.

This sequence joins TRBV7-6 and TRBJ2-1; 9 bases align to TRBD2. Trimming took 3 bases from V and 4 from J; bases not matched to a gene: 4. The CDR3 sequence is 15 residues long. Germline V gene data show CDR1 as SGHVS and CDR2 as FNYEAQ. CDR3 bases: TGTGCCAGCAGCTTGGCTAGCGGGACGTACAATGAGCAGTTCTTC. This codes for CASSLASGTYNEQFF.

J is TRBJ2-2 and V is TRBV19, with TRBD1 as a possible D gene (6 bases). Per the germline V gene, CDR1 is LNHDA and CDR2 is SQIVND (reference sequence). The V and J ends lost 7 bases and 4 bases respectively, with 19 bases between them. This CDR3 has 16 amino acids. CDR3 protein: CASIEQGQGFTGELFF. Written as DNA, the CDR3 is TGTGCCAGTATCGAACAGGGCCAAGGGTTCACCGGGGAGCTGTTTTTT.

This chain uses TRBV29-1 with TRBJ1-1; tentatively, D is TRBD1 (5 bases). V was pared by 8 bases and J by 2 bases, with 15 bases between. CDR3 length equals 13 residues. Germline V gene sequence: CDR1 SQVTM, CDR2 ANQGSEA. The CDR3 loop reads CSLSGHYNTEAFF. The CDR3 DNA is TGCAGCTTATCCGGACATTACAACACTGAAGCTTTCTTT.

The CDR3 is CAWKHAGGNTIYF. DNA for the CDR3: TGTGCCTGGAAACACGCTGGGGGAAACACCATATATTTT. The rearrangement links TRBV30 to TRBJ1-3; D remains ambiguous. CDR3 size: 13 residues. The V gene's germline CDR1 is GTSNPN and CDR2 SVGIG (reference sequence). Trimming stripped 4 bases from V and 4 bases from J, with 11 bases between.

As DNA, the CDR3 is TGTGCCAGCAGTTTAGCTCACATGGGGGCAGGGATTGCTAACTATGGCTACACCTTC. Translating gives CASSLAHMGAGIANYGYTF. This rearrangement joins TRBV28 to TRBJ1-2; D might be TRBD1 (6 bases). V lost 2 bases, J lost 0 bases, and 22 bases lay in between. Per germline, CDR1 MDHEN and CDR2 SYDVKM. The CDR3 consists of 19 residues.

The chain employs TRBV9 and TRBJ1-5, with D unclear. CDR1 is SGDLS and CDR2 is YYNGEE in the germline V gene. Trimming cost V 0 bases and J 5 bases, with 12 bases left between them. The CDR3 runs 15 residues. CDR3 residues: CASSVVRTIYQPQHF. DNA of the CDR3: TGTGCCAGCAGCGTAGTAAGGACCATCTATCAGCCCCAGCATTTT.

The chain carries TRBV18 and TRBJ2-7, with 7 bases aligning to TRBD1. The V and J ends lost 5 bases and 2 bases, in that order; junction bases with no gene match: 3. This CDR3 is 13 amino acids long. In germline, CDR1 is KGHSH, CDR2 LQKENI. The CDR3 nucleotides are TGTGCCAGCTCATTAGGGACAGCCTACGAGCAGTACTTC. It encodes CASSLGTAYEQYF. The complete variable domain, with remaining parts taken from reference TRBV18 and TRBJ2-7, reads NAGVMQNPRHLVRRRGQEARLRCSPMKGHSHVYWYRQLPEEGLKFMVYLQKENIIDESGMPKERFSAEFPKEGPSILRIQQVVRGDSAAYFCASSLGTAYEQYFGPGTRLTVT.

The rearrangement joins TRBV6-5 to TRBJ1-4, with a weak D call TRBD1 (5 bases). The V gene lost 6 bases and the J gene lost 5 bases, with 13 bases spanning the gap. CDR1 and CDR2 (germline): MNHEY, SVGAGI. CDR3 length: 14 residues. CDR3 DNA: TGTGCCAGCAGCCGGGGACGGCTGAATGAAAAACTGTTTTTT. Protein product: CASSRGRLNEKLFF.

The CDR3 DNA sequence: TGTGCCAGCAGTAACCAAGACAGGCGAGGTGAAAAACTGTTTTTT. Amino acid sequence: CASSNQDRRGEKLFF. The J gene is TRBJ1-4, the V gene TRBV28, with a tentative D call TRBD1 (6 bases). Germline CDR1 reads MDHEN; CDR2 reads SYDVKM. The CDR3 runs 15 residues. Deletions cut 5 bases from V and 7 bases from J, with 17 bases between. Variable domain in full (rest from reference TRBV28 and TRBJ1-4): DVKVTQSSRYLVKRTGEKVFLECVQDMDHENMFWYRQDPGLGLRLIYFSYDVKMKEKGDIPEGYSVSREKKERFSLILESASTNQTSMYLCASSNQDRRGEKLFFGSGTQLSVL.

The J gene is TRBJ2-5, the V gene TRBV28; weak D call: TRBD2 (6 bases). V was pared by 4 bases and J by 10 bases, with 13 bases between. CDR1 and CDR2 (germline): MDHEN, SYDVKM. This CDR3 contains 12 residues. CDR3 amino acids: CASSSAEGNQYF. CDR3 nucleotide sequence: TGTGCCAGCAGTTCTGCGGAGGGGAACCAGTACTTC.

The chain joins TRBV2 to TRBJ1-6, with D possibly matching TRBD1 (6 bases). Trimming stripped 8 bases from V and 5 bases from J, with 10 bases between. The CDR3 has 13 residues. Germline V gene data show CDR1 as SNHLY and CDR2 as FYNNEI. CDR3 sequence (DNA): TGTGCCAGCCGGGACACCAATAATTCACCCCTCCACTTT. Protein sequence: CASRDTNNSPLHF.